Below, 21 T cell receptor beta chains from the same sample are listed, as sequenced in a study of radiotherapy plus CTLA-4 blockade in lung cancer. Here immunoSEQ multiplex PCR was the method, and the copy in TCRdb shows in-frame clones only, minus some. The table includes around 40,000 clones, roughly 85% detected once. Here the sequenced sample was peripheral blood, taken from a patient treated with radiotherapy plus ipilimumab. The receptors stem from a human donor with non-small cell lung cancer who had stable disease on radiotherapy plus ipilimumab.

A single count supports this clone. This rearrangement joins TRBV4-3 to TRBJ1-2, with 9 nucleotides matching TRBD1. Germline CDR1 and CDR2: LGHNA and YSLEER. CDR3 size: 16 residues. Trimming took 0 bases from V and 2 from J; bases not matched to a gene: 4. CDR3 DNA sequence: TGCGCCAGCAGCCAAGAGACAGGGGGTTGGAACTATGGCTACACCTTC. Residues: CASSQETGGWNYGYTF.

The chain's CDR3 is CASSPPGQEFEAFF. DNA for the CDR3: TGTGCCAGCAGTCCGCCGGGACAGGAATTTGAAGCTTTCTTT. V is TRBV28 and J is TRBJ1-1; 8 nucleotides line up with TRBD1. Germline values: CDR1 MDHEN, CDR2 SYDVKM. Trimming took 5 bases from V and 7 from J; bases not matched to a gene: 9. There are 14 residues in the CDR3.

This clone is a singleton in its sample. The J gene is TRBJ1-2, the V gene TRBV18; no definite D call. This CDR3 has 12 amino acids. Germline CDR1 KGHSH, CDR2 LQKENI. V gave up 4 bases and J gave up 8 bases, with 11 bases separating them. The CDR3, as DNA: TGTGCCAGCTCACGTGAGGGTGACGGCTACACCTTC. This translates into CASSREGDGYTF.

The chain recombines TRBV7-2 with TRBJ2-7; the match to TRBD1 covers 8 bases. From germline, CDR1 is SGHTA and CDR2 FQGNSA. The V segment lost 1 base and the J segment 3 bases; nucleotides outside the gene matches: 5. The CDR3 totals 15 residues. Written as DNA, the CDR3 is TGTGCCAGCAGCTTAGATACAGGGGGATACTACGAGCAGTACTTC. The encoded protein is CASSLDTGGYYEQYF.

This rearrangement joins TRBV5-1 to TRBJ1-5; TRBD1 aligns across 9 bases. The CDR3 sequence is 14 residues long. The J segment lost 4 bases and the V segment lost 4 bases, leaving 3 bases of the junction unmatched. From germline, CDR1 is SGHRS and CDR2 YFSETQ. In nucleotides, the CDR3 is TGCGCCAGCAGCCCCGGACAGGGGAATCAGCCCCAGCATTTT. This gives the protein CASSPGQGNQPQHF.

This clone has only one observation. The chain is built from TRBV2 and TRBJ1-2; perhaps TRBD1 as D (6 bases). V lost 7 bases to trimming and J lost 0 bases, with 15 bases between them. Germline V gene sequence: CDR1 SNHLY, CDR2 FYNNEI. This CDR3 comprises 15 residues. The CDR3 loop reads CASTGHGTPNYGYTF. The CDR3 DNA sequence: TGTGCCAGCACTGGTCACGGGACACCTAACTATGGCTACACCTTC.

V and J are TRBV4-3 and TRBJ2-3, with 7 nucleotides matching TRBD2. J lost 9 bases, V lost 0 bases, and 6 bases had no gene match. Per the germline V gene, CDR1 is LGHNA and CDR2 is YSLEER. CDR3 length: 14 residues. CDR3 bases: TGCGCCAGCAGCCAAGAGGGAGGGCCAGCAACGCAGTATTTT. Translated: CASSQEGGPATQYF.

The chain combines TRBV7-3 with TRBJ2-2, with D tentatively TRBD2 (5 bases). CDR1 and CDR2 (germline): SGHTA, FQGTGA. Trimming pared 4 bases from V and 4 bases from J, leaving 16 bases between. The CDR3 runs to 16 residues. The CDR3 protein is CASSSNPGAGTGELFF. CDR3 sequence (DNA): TGTGCCAGCAGCTCTAATCCGGGTGCGGGCACCGGGGAGCTGTTTTTT.

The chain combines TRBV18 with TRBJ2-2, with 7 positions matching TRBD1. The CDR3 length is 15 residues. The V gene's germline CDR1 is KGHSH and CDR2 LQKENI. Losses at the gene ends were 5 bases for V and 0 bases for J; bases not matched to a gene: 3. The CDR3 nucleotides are TGTGCCAGCTCAACCGGGACAGCGAACACCGGGGAGCTGTTTTTT. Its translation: CASSTGTANTGELFF.

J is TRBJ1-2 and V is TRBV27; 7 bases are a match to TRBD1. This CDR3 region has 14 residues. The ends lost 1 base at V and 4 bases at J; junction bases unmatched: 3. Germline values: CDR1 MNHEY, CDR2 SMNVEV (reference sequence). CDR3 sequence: CASSLFGDSYGYTF. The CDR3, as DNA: TGTGCCAGCAGTTTATTCGGGGACAGCTATGGCTACACCTTC.

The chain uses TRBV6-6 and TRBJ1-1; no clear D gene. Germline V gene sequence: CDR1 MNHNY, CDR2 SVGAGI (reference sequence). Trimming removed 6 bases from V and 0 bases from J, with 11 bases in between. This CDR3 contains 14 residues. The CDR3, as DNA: TGTGCCAGCAGCGGTAACTTCATGAACACTGAAGCTTTCTTT. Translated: CASSGNFMNTEAFF.

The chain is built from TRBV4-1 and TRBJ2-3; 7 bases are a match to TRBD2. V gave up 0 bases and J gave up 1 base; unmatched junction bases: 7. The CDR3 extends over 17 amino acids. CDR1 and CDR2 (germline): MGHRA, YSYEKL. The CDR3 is CASSQDPFAGGTDTQYF. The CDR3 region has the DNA TGCGCCAGCAGCCAAGACCCATTTGCGGGGGGCACAGATACGCAGTATTTT.

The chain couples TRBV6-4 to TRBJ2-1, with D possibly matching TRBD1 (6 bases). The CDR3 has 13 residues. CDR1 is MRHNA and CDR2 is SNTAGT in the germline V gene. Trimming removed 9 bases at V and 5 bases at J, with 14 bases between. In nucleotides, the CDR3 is TGTGCCAGAGGAAGACAGGTCAACAATGAGCAGTTCTTC. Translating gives CARGRQVNNEQFF.

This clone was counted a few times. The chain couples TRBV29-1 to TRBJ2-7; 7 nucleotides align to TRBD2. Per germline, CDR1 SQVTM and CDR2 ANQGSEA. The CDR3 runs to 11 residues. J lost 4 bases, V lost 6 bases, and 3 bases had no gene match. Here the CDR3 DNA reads TGCAGCGTCAAGCGGGGATACGAGCAGTACTTC. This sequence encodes CSVKRGYEQYF.

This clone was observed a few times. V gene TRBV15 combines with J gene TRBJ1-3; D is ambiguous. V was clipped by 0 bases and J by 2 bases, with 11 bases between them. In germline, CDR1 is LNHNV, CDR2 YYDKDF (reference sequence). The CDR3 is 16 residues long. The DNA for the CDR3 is TGTGCCACCAGCAGAGATCACAGTTATACTGGAAACACCATATATTTT. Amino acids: CATSRDHSYTGNTIYF.

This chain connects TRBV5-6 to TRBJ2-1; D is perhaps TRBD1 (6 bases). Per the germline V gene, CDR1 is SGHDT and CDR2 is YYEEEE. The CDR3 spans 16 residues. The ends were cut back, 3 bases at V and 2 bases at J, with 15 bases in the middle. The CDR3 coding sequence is TGTGCCAGCAGCTCGGATACAGGGAGTACCTACAATGAGCAGTTCTTC. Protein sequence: CASSSDTGSTYNEQFF.

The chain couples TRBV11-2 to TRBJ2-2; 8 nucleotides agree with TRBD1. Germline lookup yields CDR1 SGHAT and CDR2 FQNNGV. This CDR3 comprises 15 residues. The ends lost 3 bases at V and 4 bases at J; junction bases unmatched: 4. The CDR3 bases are TGTGCCAGCAGCTTTAGCCAGGGGGCCACCGGGGAGCTGTTTTTT. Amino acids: CASSFSQGATGELFF.

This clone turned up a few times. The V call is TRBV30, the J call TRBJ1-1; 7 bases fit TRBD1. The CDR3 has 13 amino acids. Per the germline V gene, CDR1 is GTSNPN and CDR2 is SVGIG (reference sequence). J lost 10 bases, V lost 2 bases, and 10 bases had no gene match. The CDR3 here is CAWSLDRLRVAFF. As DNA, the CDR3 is TGTGCCTGGAGTTTGGACAGGCTTCGGGTAGCTTTCTTT.

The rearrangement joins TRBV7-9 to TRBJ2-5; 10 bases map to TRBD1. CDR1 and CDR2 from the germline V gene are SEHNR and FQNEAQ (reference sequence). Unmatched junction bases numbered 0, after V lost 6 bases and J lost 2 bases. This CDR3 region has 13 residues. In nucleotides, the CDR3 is TGTGCCAGCAGGGGACAGGGGCAAGAGACCCAGTACTTC. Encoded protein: CASRGQGQETQYF.

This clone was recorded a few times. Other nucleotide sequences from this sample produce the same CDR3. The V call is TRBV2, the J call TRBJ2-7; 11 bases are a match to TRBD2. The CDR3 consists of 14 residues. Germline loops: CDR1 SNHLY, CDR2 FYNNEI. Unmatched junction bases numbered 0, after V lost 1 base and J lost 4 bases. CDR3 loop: CASSEGTSGYEQYF. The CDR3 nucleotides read TGTGCCAGCAGTGAAGGGACTAGCGGGTACGAGCAGTACTTC. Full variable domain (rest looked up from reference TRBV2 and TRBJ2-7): EPEVTQTPSHQVTQMGQEVILRCVPISNHLYFYWYRQILGQKVEFLVSFYNNEISEKSEIFDDQFSVERPDGSNFTLKIRSTKLEDSAMYFCASSEGTSGYEQYFGPGTRLTVT.

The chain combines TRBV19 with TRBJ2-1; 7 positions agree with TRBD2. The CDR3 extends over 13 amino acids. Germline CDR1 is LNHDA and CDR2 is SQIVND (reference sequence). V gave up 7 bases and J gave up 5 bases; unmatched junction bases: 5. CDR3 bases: TGTGCCAGTATGGGGCGGGAGAACAATGAGCAGTTCTTC. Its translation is CASMGRENNEQFF.